The TCR beta chain described here comes from a study of vaccination and CD4 T cells after COVID-19. Specified treatment: roughly 11-day PBMC culture with coronavirus spike peptide pools or control peptides (ViraFEST assay). The Oncomine TCR Beta short-read assay was applied to DNA of cultured CD4+ T cells. TCRdb analysed the PCR reads with MiXCR anew, one entry per CDR3 protein. The sample lists 17,000 or so distinct CDR3 sequences, about 21% occurring once. This clonotype turned up a few times. What it binds is unknown. This CDR3 comprises 15 residues. Germline-derived CDR1 and CDR2 are DFQATT and SNEGSKA (reference sequence). The V end lost 3 bases, the J end lost 7 bases, and 19 bases lay between the germline ends.

Source material: cultured CD4+ T cells from blood. The J gene is TRBJ1-3, the V gene TRBV20-1; weak D call: TRBD1 (6 bases). The TCR sequence derives from a human donor with COVID-19. The CDR3 coding sequence is TGCAGTGCTAGTACGGGGGGCGGTCGGTCCAACACCATATATTTT. Translation gives CSASTGGGRSNTIYF.